A selection of T cell receptor beta chains follows, all from one sample in a study of T cell clones after liver transplantation. The data were produced by immunoSEQ multiplex PCR, yet TCRdb's version contains in-frame clones alone and is incomplete. The sample lists about 80,000 clones, around four fifths occurring once. The sequences come from CD4+ T cells from blood, collected almost 47 months after liver transplant. The receptors derive from a human patient who received a liver transplant. Some T cells may be graft donor cells. Both conserved end residues are trimmed from each CDR3. Each record gives: V gene, J gene, D gene, CDR3 protein. The D gene is left open where the match is weak.

TRBV5-1	TRBJ1-1	TRBD1	ASSSSTGAAHEAF
TRBV28	TRBJ2-5	-	ASSSIGTPGETQY
TRBV6-5	TRBJ2-7	-	ASSYSSRWGYEQY
TRBV19	TRBJ2-3	TRBD2	ASSGGRTAAGDTQY
TRBV5-1	TRBJ2-5	-	ASSSRGVEETQY
TRBV19	TRBJ2-1	TRBD2	ASSMNQREGPRNEQF
TRBV6-6	TRBJ2-1	TRBD2	ASSKGLAGTNEQF
TRBV6-5	TRBJ2-7	-	ASSYQTSFFHEQY
TRBV18	TRBJ2-2	-	ASSPRQDTGELF
TRBV28	TRBJ2-7	-	ASSSAGSNSYEQY
TRBV28	TRBJ1-4	-	ASSLGTAGEKLF
TRBV6-1	TRBJ2-7	-	ASSEQVYEQY
TRBV21-1	TRBJ2-7	-	ASSPCGEGCYEQY
TRBV10-2	TRBJ2-5	-	ASSATAKETQY
TRBV28	TRBJ1-5	-	ASIPSSNQPQH
TRBV5-1	TRBJ2-3	TRBD2	ASSLLIGGRGTDTQY
TRBV6-5	TRBJ2-7	-	ASRNRGNYEQY
TRBV11-2	TRBJ2-7	TRBD1	ASSFVTGAPYEQY
TRBV10-3	TRBJ2-1	-	AIRRDLSSYNEQF
TRBV29-1	TRBJ2-1	-	SVGGRPPTYNEQF
TRBV6-1	TRBJ1-4	-	ASSKDLATNEKLF
TRBV7-2	TRBJ2-5	-	ASSLGPAVQETQY
TRBV29-1	TRBJ2-3	-	SVEDPVAGSTDTQY
TRBV28	TRBJ2-6	-	ASSLRSHRAISGANVLT
TRBV4-1	TRBJ2-1	-	ASSQEKNEQF
TRBV7-9	TRBJ2-7	TRBD1	ASSLTGDEQY
TRBV2	TRBJ1-1	-	ASSVEFNTEAF
TRBV5-1	TRBJ1-2	-	ASSLGLQYGYT
TRBV6-6	TRBJ1-2	-	ASRAGYGYT
TRBV27	TRBJ2-1	TRBD2	ASSVASGLYNEQF
TRBV6-6	TRBJ2-1	-	ASSLDPRRGNEQF
TRBV18	TRBJ1-3	-	ASSPAGSSRNTIY
TRBV27	TRBJ1-1	-	ASNGGAF
TRBV27	TRBJ1-2	-	ASSFQGRGDYGYT
TRBV10-3	TRBJ2-5	-	AYGQQETQY
TRBV19	TRBJ2-3	TRBD1	ASSPGTGGFVDTQY
TRBV16	TRBJ1-2	-	ASSPGTDYGYT
TRBV5-1	TRBJ2-7	-	ASRGSSGQHYEQY
TRBV28	TRBJ2-1	-	ASTSGPSNEQF
TRBV19	TRBJ2-7	-	ASSRISGYEQY